This TCR beta chain originates from a study of Ad26.COV2.S vaccination and SARS-CoV-2 variants. Study results and caveats: Compared with placebo recipients, vaccine recipients had higher spike-specific TCR breadth. In vaccinated individuals, spike-specific CD8+ and CD4+ T cell responses reportedly displayed substantial breadth. For non-spike TCRs, breadth in vaccine recipients resembled that in placebo recipients. The TCR breadth and depth analyses may have produced an underestimate of total T cell responses.

Libraries were prepared by immunoSEQ multiplex PCR; TCRdb keeps only in-frame clonotypes and omits some of them. The sample has more than 85,000 clones, roughly 80% seen once. Germline loops: CDR1 SGHNT, CDR2 YYREEE (reference sequence). This CDR3 spans 14 amino acids. Trimming cost V 3 bases and J 4 bases, with 13 bases left between them. In regard to this clone: Its antigen is as yet unknown.

The sequences come from peripheral blood, collected after recovery from COVID-19. This sequence joins TRBV5-4 and TRBJ1-2; D not resolved. This sequence originates from a human donor who had recovered from COVID-19. This CDR3 reads CASSSTGSPYGYTF. The CDR3 coding sequence is TGTGCCAGCAGCTCGACGGGGAGCCCCTATGGCTACACCTTC. Supplemented by reference TRBV5-4 and TRBJ1-2, the full variable domain reads ETGVTQSPTHLIKTRGQQVTLRCSSQSGHNTVSWYQQALGQGPQFIFQYYREEENGRGNFPPRFSGLQFPNYSSELNVNALELDDSALYLCASSSTGSPYGYTFGSGTRLTVV.